This entry is about one TCR beta chain. The antigen is undetermined. This sample was included in a study of cytomegalovirus exposure and HLA in healthy donors. As for the study in general: There were some 81 million unique TCRs (from HLA-typed donors) in an early data release. Whole-study findings and limits: Later analysis reportedly placed an Asian-associated ancestry cluster below the approximately 650-donor mean in N-insertions. From TCR beta sequences, most subjects' HLA-A and HLA-B alleles were reportedly predicted accurately. Later analysis associated a missense DCLRE1C variant with TCR beta V- and J-gene trimming.

The PCR had 60 Vbeta and 13 Jbeta primers. Sequencing was performed with immunoSEQ multiplex PCR; in TCRdb, only in-frame clones are kept and a portion is missing. The sample records about 200,000 clones, around 86% being singletons. Trimming pared 8 bases from V and 4 bases from J, leaving 20 bases between. The CDR3 sequence is 15 residues long. The germline CDR1 and CDR2 sequences are LNHDA and SQIVND (reference sequence). The receptor was derived from a middle-aged woman in good health and CMV-seronegative. The gene calls are TRBV19 and TRBJ1-1, with D hard to call. The sequencing input was PBMCs. The CDR3 coding sequence is TGTGCCAGTTCGACTCGGGCTTCACGGGGCACTGAAGCTTTCTTT. As protein: CASSTRASRGTEAFF. The complete variable domain, with remaining parts taken from reference TRBV19 and TRBJ1-1, reads DGGITQSPKYLFRKEGQNVTLSCEQNLNHDAMYWYRQDPGQGLRLIYYSQIVNDFQKGDIAEGYSVSREKKESFPLTVTSAQKNPTAFYLCASSTRASRGTEAFFGQGTRLTVV.